This T cell receptor (beta chain) was profiled in a study of T-cell reconstitution after alpha-beta-depleted transplantation in children. Unique molecular identifiers tagged the TCRbeta library. Via MiXCR, TCRdb re-called the PCR reads, giving one row per CDR3 protein. The repertoire holds over 300,000 distinct CDR3 sequences, with 10% as singletons. Trimming stripped 3 bases from V and 6 bases from J, with 9 bases between. The V gene's germline CDR1 is SQVTM and CDR2 ANQGSEA. This CDR3 is 12 amino acids long. The material sequenced was PBMCs from the stem cell graft donor, taken from the stem cell graft. This rearrangement joins TRBV29-1 to TRBJ2-1; D is uncertain. The receptor was isolated from a human donor who donated a stem cell graft to a child with acute lymphoblastic leukemia. In DNA, the CDR3 is TGCAGCGTTGATGGGCTCCCCAATGAGCAGTTCTTC. Translated, it gives CSVDGLPNEQFF.